This T cell receptor (beta chain) was sequenced during a study of CXCR3-negative and CXCR3-positive naive CD8 T cells. Findings and caveats of the study: TRBV-TRBJ usage matched between naive CXCR3-negative and CXCR3-positive cells but not between memory cells. Relative to CXCR3-negative naive cells, CXCR3-positive naive cells had more hydrophobic TRB CDR3s.

The authors prepared UMI-labeled TRB cDNA libraries by 5' RACE. TCRdb reprocessed the 5' RACE reads, with one entry per CDR3 protein and no DNA. This table lists about 130,000 distinct CDR3 sequences. As concerns this clonotype: The antigen is undetermined.

This CDR3 spans 15 amino acids. In germline, CDR1 is MNHEY, CDR2 SMNVEV (reference sequence). The V and J genes are TRBV27 and TRBJ2-2; TCRdb's D call of TRBD2 is untestable without DNA. This TCR came from a human donor in good health. Some clones in this sample may be carry-over from other donors' samples. Sequenced: naive CXCR3- CD8+ T cells from blood. Documented subset: CD45RO-CCR7+CD27+CD95- naive CD8+ T cells lacking CXCR3 (TNR3-). The CDR3: CASSPGVAGVGELFF.